The 25 T cell receptor beta chains presented below share a single source sample, sequenced in a study of OX40 agonist ivuxolimab in advanced cancers. Assay: immunoSEQ multiplex PCR; the TCRdb copy retains only in-frame clones and omits some. This sample has 95,000 to 120,000 clones; approximately 90% occur once, and the top ten carry roughly 0.66%. This sample comprised CD4+ or CD8+ T cells sorted from blood, obtained in a trial of the OX40 agonist ivuxolimab. The receptors shown here come from an adult with an advanced solid tumor such as melanoma, head and neck, liver or kidney cancer.

This chain connects TRBV29-1 to TRBJ1-4, with a possible D match to TRBD1 (5 bases). The germline V gene has CDR1 SQVTM and CDR2 ANQGSEA. The CDR3 is 12 residues long. Trimming took 7 bases from V and 4 from J, leaving 10 bases between them. CDR3 in DNA: TGCAGCGATGACAGCTATAATGAAAAACTGTTTTTT. Encoded protein: CSDDSYNEKLFF.

The V and J genes are TRBV6-5 and TRBJ1-1; 9 nucleotides align to TRBD1. Germline V gene lookup returns CDR1 MNHEY and CDR2 SVGAGI. Unmatched junction bases numbered 5, after V lost 7 bases and J lost 2 bases. CDR3 length: 14 residues. The CDR3 loop is CASTMTGGNTEAFF. The CDR3 DNA sequence: TGTGCCAGCACCATGACAGGGGGAAACACTGAAGCTTTCTTT.

V usage is TRBV4-2 and J usage is TRBJ2-7; tentatively, D is TRBD1 or TRBD2 (5 bases each). Per germline, CDR1 LGHNA and CDR2 YNFKEQ. This CDR3 spans 14 amino acids. The ends were cut back, 1 base at V and 5 bases at J, with 12 bases in the middle. This CDR3 is CASSQGQGVDEQYF. For the CDR3, the DNA is TGTGCCAGCAGCCAAGGGCAGGGAGTCGACGAGCAGTACTTC.

The chain uses TRBV6-1 and TRBJ2-7; TRBD2 matches at 7 bases. V trimming: 7 bases; J trimming: 7 bases; junction bases outside the gene matches: 13. The CDR3 runs 14 residues. The germline V gene has CDR1 MNHNS and CDR2 SASEGT. This CDR3 is CASTQPPLAWEQYF. The CDR3 DNA sequence: TGTGCCAGCACCCAACCTCCACTAGCGTGGGAGCAGTACTTC.

V and J are TRBV15 and TRBJ2-1, with D possibly TRBD1 on 5 matching bases. V lost 2 bases and J 10 bases, leaving 33 bases between the germline ends. The CDR3 has 20 amino acids. Germline V lookup: CDR1 LNHNV, CDR2 YYDKDF (reference sequence). The CDR3 coding sequence is TGTGCCACCAGCAGAAAACCGCTAGGTGACGGGTGGGGCGCTGTGACGGAGCAGTTCTTC. This gives the protein CATSRKPLGDGWGAVTEQFF.

This chain joins TRBV5-1 and TRBJ2-1; TRBD2 might be the D (5 bases). From germline, CDR1 is SGHRS and CDR2 YFSETQ. This CDR3 is built from 14 residues. V was trimmed by 0 bases and J by 8 bases, leaving 12 bases between them. The DNA of the CDR3 is TGCGCCAGCAGCTTGGAAATCGGCGGGCATGAGCAGTTCTTC. Translating it yields CASSLEIGGHEQFF.

V gene TRBV6-1 combines with J gene TRBJ2-5; no reliable D call. Trimming removed 0 bases from V and 5 bases from J, with 7 bases in between. The CDR3 loop spans 13 amino acids. CDR1 and CDR2 (germline): MNHNS, SASEGT. The CDR3 sequence: CASSEATRETQYF. In nucleotides, the CDR3 is TGTGCCAGCAGTGAAGCAACCAGGGAGACCCAGTACTTC.

Of note for this clone: An end of the junction differs from the germline gene, which may be a read error. The CDR3 loop is CASREGRWTDRPQHF. The CDR3 DNA is TGTGCCAGCAGGGAAGGAAGGTGGACTGACCGGCCCCAGCATTTT. This chain joins TRBV2 and TRBJ1-5; D unresolved. Germline CDR1 reads SNHLY; CDR2 reads FYNNEI. The CDR3 covers 15 residues. The full variable domain, in which reference TRBV2 and TRBJ1-5 provide the parts outside the CDR3, is EPEVTQTPSHQVTQMGQEVILRCVPISNHLYFYWYRQILGQKVEFLVSFYNNEISEKSEIFDDQFSVERPDGSNFTLKIRSTKLEDSAMYFCASREGRWTDRPQHFGDGTRLSIL.

The chain recombines TRBV7-6 with TRBJ1-3; TRBD1 matches 8 bases. CDR1 is SGHVS, CDR2 FNYEAQ, per germline. The CDR3 is 16 residues long. With 0 bases clipped from V and 2 bases from J, the junction kept 3 bases outside the gene matches. The CDR3 is CASSLAPRGPGNTIYF. The CDR3 coding sequence is TGTGCCAGCAGCTTAGCCCCCAGGGGGCCTGGAAACACCATATATTTT.

As for this clone: The junction does not match germline at one end; this may be a read error. Other nucleotide sequences in the sample specify the same CDR3. The V and J genes are TRBV7-9 and TRBJ2-1; perhaps TRBD2 as D (6 bases). Germline lookup yields CDR1 SEHNR and CDR2 FQNEAQ (reference sequence). The CDR3 has 16 amino acids. The CDR3 protein is CASSSSGGLVYNEQFF. For the CDR3, the DNA is TGTGCTAGCAGCTCGTCTGGGGGACTGGTTTACAATGAGCAGTTCTTC. The full variable domain, in which reference TRBV7-9 and TRBJ2-1 provide the parts outside the CDR3, is DTGVSQNPRHKITKRGQNVTFRCDPISEHNRLYWYRQTLGQGPEFLTYFQNEAQLEKSRLLSDRFSAERPKGSFSTLEIQRTEQGDSAMYLCASSSSGGLVYNEQFFGPGTRLTVL.

The sample holds one count of this clone. V and J are TRBV7-9 and TRBJ1-2; TRBD1 agrees at 7 bases. V lost 3 bases and J lost 4; bases outside the gene matches: 2. Germline V gene lookup returns CDR1 SEHNR and CDR2 FQNEAQ (reference sequence). This CDR3 region has 13 residues. CDR3 sequence reads: CASSLGTAYGYTF. In DNA form, the CDR3 reads TGTGCCAGCAGCTTGGGGACAGCCTATGGCTACACCTTC.

The CDR3 is CASSLRTEKDTQYF. CDR3 DNA: TGTGCCAGCAGCTTAAGGACAGAGAAGGATACGCAGTATTTT. The genes are TRBV5-6 and TRBJ2-3, with D possibly matching TRBD1 (6 bases). The CDR3 length is 14 residues. V shed 2 bases and J shed 6 bases, with 13 bases lying between them. From germline, CDR1 is SGHDT and CDR2 YYEEEE.

The V and J genes are TRBV5-1 and TRBJ2-5, with a tentative D call TRBD2 (5 bases). This CDR3 has 13 residues. Germline assignment: CDR1 SGHRS and CDR2 YFSETQ. V dropped 2 bases and J dropped 2 bases, with 7 bases sitting between them. The CDR3 sequence: CASSLLGQETQYF. CDR3 bases: TGCGCCAGCAGCTTACTAGGACAAGAGACCCAGTACTTC.

A single count supports this clone. The chain joins TRBV5-6 to TRBJ1-2; D is unclear. The germline gives CDR1 SGHDT, CDR2 YYEEEE. The CDR3 totals 13 residues. Trimming removed 3 bases from V and 4 bases from J, with 10 bases in between. CDR3 amino acids: CASSYSRSYGYTF. Here the CDR3 DNA reads TGTGCCAGCAGCTATTCCCGCTCCTATGGCTACACCTTC. The complete variable domain, with remaining parts taken from reference TRBV5-6 and TRBJ1-2, reads DAGVTQSPTHLIKTRGQQVTLRCSPKSGHDTVSWYQQALGQGPQFIFQYYEEEERQRGNFPDRFSGHQFPNYSSELNVNALLLGDSALYLCASSYSRSYGYTFGSGTRLTVV.

The chain has TRBV5-1 and TRBJ2-7; 11 bases fit TRBD2. This CDR3 contains 16 residues. Germline CDR1 reads SGHRS; CDR2 reads YFSETQ. The J segment lost 3 bases and the V segment lost 4 bases, leaving 9 bases of the junction unmatched. Here the CDR3 DNA reads TGCGCCAGCAGCCTCCCCGGGACTAGCGGAGGCTACGAGCAGTACTTC. Encoded protein: CASSLPGTSGGYEQYF.

The chain links TRBV11-3 to TRBJ2-6, with 7 bases identical to TRBD1. The CDR3 loop spans 15 amino acids. The germline V gene encodes CDR1 SGHNT and CDR2 YENEEA. Losses at the gene ends were 5 bases for V and 2 bases for J; bases not matched to a gene: 3. The CDR3 protein is CASSTQGTGANVLTF. Here the CDR3 DNA reads TGTGCCAGCAGCACACAGGGGACTGGGGCCAACGTCCTGACTTTC.

This chain uses TRBV9 with TRBJ2-2; D may be TRBD1 (6 bases). Trimming pared 4 bases from V and 1 base from J, leaving 11 bases between. The CDR3 sequence is 15 residues long. Looked up from germline, CDR1 is SGDLS and CDR2 is YYNGEE. The CDR3 spells CASSLLGGNTGELFF. The CDR3 DNA is TGTGCCAGCAGCCTATTAGGGGGGAACACCGGGGAGCTGTTTTTT.

This chain uses TRBV28 with TRBJ2-3; 9 bases agree with TRBD1. The CDR3 length is 15 residues. From germline, CDR1 is MDHEN and CDR2 SYDVKM. J was trimmed by 6 bases and V by 7 bases; bases with no gene match: 11. CDR3 DNA: TGTGCCAGCAATCAGCCGGGACAGGGAGATGATACGCAGTATTTT. Amino acids: CASNQPGQGDDTQYF.

This clone was observed a few times. The chain recombines TRBV30 with TRBJ1-2; TRBD1 is a possible D gene (5 bases). This CDR3 comprises 11 residues. The ends were cut back, 0 bases at V and 8 bases at J, with 7 bases in the middle. The germline V gene has CDR1 GTSNPN and CDR2 SVGIG (reference sequence). CDR3 in DNA: TGTGCCTGGAGTGTCCAGGGCGGCTACACCTTC. Translation: CAWSVQGGYTF.

The chain couples TRBV2 to TRBJ2-1; the match to TRBD2 covers 7 bases. Germline values: CDR1 SNHLY, CDR2 FYNNEI. V was clipped by 7 bases and J by 5 bases; unmatched bases: 8. This CDR3 has 14 amino acids. The CDR3 spells CASKLAATDNEQFF. CDR3 in DNA: TGTGCCAGCAAGCTAGCGGCCACAGACAATGAGCAGTTCTTC.

V and J are TRBV27 and TRBJ2-3, with 8 bases aligning to TRBD1. The germline V gene encodes CDR1 MNHEY and CDR2 SMNVEV (reference sequence). The CDR3 sequence is 16 residues long. The junction had 6 bases not matched to a gene; V was cut back by 1 base and J by 3 bases. CDR3 nucleotide sequence: TGTGCCAGCAGTTTATATACAGGGGGAGGTACAGATACGCAGTATTTT. It specifies CASSLYTGGGTDTQYF.

The chain employs TRBV18 and TRBJ2-5; tentative D call: TRBD2 (6 bases). The CDR3 sequence is 13 residues long. Trimming cost V 6 bases and J 2 bases, with 10 bases left between them. The germline CDR1 and CDR2 sequences are KGHSH and LQKENI. CDR3 DNA sequence: TGTGCCAGCTCGCGAGGACTACAAGAGACCCAGTACTTC. Translating gives CASSRGLQETQYF.

The gene calls are TRBV7-9 and TRBJ1-1, with no clear D. The V gene lost 4 bases and the J gene lost 7 bases, with 7 bases spanning the gap. Germline V CDR1 and CDR2: SEHNR, FQNEAQ (reference sequence). The CDR3 extends over 11 amino acids. The CDR3 spells CASSSTHEAFF. In DNA form, the CDR3 reads TGTGCCAGCAGCTCCACACATGAAGCTTTCTTT. The full variable domain, completed using reference TRBV7-9 and TRBJ1-1, is DTGVSQNPRHKITKRGQNVTFRCDPISEHNRLYWYRQTLGQGPEFLTYFQNEAQLEKSRLLSDRFSAERPKGSFSTLEIQRTEQGDSAMYLCASSSTHEAFFGQGTRLTVV.

This chain's CDR3 is CASSGGGGGYTF. CDR3 in DNA: TGTGCCAGCAGTGGCGGGGGGGGTGGCTACACCTTC. This chain connects TRBV6-5 to TRBJ1-2; TRBD1 might be the D (5 bases). V was pared by 5 bases and J by 7 bases, with 11 bases between. The germline gives CDR1 MNHEY, CDR2 SVGAGI. CDR3 size: 12 residues.

The chain links TRBV28 to TRBJ1-3; no clear D gene. The germline V and J ends were trimmed by 7 bases and 4 bases, with 17 bases remaining between them. CDR3 length equals 15 residues. The germline V gene encodes CDR1 MDHEN and CDR2 SYDVKM. CDR3 in amino acids: CASTKFLGGGNTIYF. CDR3 nucleotides: TGTGCCAGCACCAAGTTTTTGGGAGGCGGAAACACCATATATTTT. Variable domain in full (rest from reference TRBV28 and TRBJ1-3): DVKVTQSSRYLVKRTGEKVFLECVQDMDHENMFWYRQDPGLGLRLIYFSYDVKMKEKGDIPEGYSVSREKKERFSLILESASTNQTSMYLCASTKFLGGGNTIYFGEGSWLTVV.